Below, 20 T cell receptor beta chains from the same sample are listed, as sequenced in a study of blood T cell repertoires in COVID-19. This table comes from immunoSEQ multiplex PCR, and its TCRdb copy is limited to in-frame clones, with some not included. Here the sample spans about 400,000 clones, approximately 86% being singletons. Material: PBMCs or T cells enriched from blood (not recorded which). The receptor set was obtained from a woman aged 40 to 55 with acute COVID-19.

The gene calls are TRBV6-6 and TRBJ1-4; D uncertain. The V gene's germline CDR1 is MNHNY and CDR2 SVGAGI (reference sequence). V was cut by 2 bases and J by 4 bases, with 5 bases left in between. The CDR3 length is 13 residues. CDR3 residues: CASSYQINEKLFF. The CDR3 bases are TGTGCCAGCAGTTACCAGATTAATGAAAAACTGTTTTTT.

The V gene is TRBV30, the J gene TRBJ1-6; D not resolved. The length of the CDR3 is 15 residues. CDR1 is GTSNPN and CDR2 is SVGIG in the germline V gene (reference sequence). V gave up 4 bases and J gave up 7 bases, with 17 bases separating them. CDR3 bases: TGTGCCTGGACCCCCGGCGACCCAGGAAATTCACCCCTCCACTTT. It is translated as CAWTPGDPGNSPLHF.

The rearrangement joins TRBV30 to TRBJ2-5; D may be TRBD2 (6 bases). The V gene's germline CDR1 is GTSNPN and CDR2 SVGIG (reference sequence). The CDR3 totals 12 residues. V was cut by 0 bases and J by 5 bases, with 7 bases left in between. The CDR3 DNA reads as TGTGCCTGGAGTGTGGAGGGGGAGACCCAGTACTTC. Encoded protein: CAWSVEGETQYF.

The rearrangement uses TRBV4-1 and TRBJ2-7; 10 bases fit TRBD2. The CDR3 runs 15 residues. V dropped 1 base and J dropped 3; count of bases not matched to a gene: 3. CDR1 and CDR2 (germline): MGHRA, YSYEKL. CDR3: CASSQGPSGGYEQYF. In DNA form, the CDR3 reads TGCGCCAGCAGCCAAGGTCCTAGCGGGGGCTACGAGCAGTACTTC.

CDR3 protein: CASSLVDSGPYSPLHF. The DNA for the CDR3 is TGTGCCAGCAGTTTAGTGGACTCAGGACCCTATTCACCCCTCCACTTT. The rearrangement links TRBV27 to TRBJ1-6; D remains ambiguous. This CDR3 is built from 16 residues. Trimming stripped 2 bases from V and 8 bases from J, with 16 bases between. Germline CDR1 is MNHEY and CDR2 is SMNVEV (reference sequence).

The chain carries TRBV6-5 and TRBJ2-7, with D possibly TRBD2 on 6 matching bases. This CDR3 comprises 13 residues. Germline loops: CDR1 MNHEY, CDR2 SVGAGI. V was cut by 0 bases and J by 12 bases, with 15 bases left in between. CDR3 in amino acids: CASSYSPGGPWYF. The CDR3 nucleotides read TGTGCCAGCAGTTACTCCCCCGGGGGTCCGTGGTACTTC.

This clone was seen once. The rearrangement uses TRBV9 and TRBJ2-1, with unresolved D. Germline-derived CDR1 and CDR2 are SGDLS and YYNGEE. There are 13 residues in the CDR3. Trimming removed 0 bases at V and 5 bases at J, with 6 bases between. The CDR3 nucleotides read TGTGCCAGCAGCGTAGCCGTAGACAATGAGCAGTTCTTC. Translated: CASSVAVDNEQFF.

Comment on this clone: Other nucleotide sequences in the sample specify the same CDR3. The chain carries TRBV7-9 and TRBJ2-1; D gene ambiguous. Germline-derived CDR1 and CDR2 are SEHNR and FQNEAQ (reference sequence). This CDR3 has 14 residues. V lost 2 bases and J lost 0, with 5 bases in between. CDR3 sequence (DNA): TGTGCCAGCAGCTTACCCAGCTCCTACAATGAGCAGTTCTTC. It is translated as CASSLPSSYNEQFF. The variable domain in full, with the rest retrieved from reference TRBV7-9 and TRBJ2-1, is DTGVSQNPRHKITKRGQNVTFRCDPISEHNRLYWYRQTLGQGPEFLTYFQNEAQLEKSRLLSDRFSAERPKGSFSTLEIQRTEQGDSAMYLCASSLPSSYNEQFFGPGTRLTVL.

This clone was counted only a few times. The J gene is TRBJ1-2, the V gene TRBV18; D gene uncertain. The germline CDR1 and CDR2 sequences are KGHSH and LQKENI. V shed 4 bases and J shed 2 bases, with 11 bases lying between them. The CDR3 extends over 14 amino acids. The CDR3 here is CASSRAESNYGYTF. The CDR3 coding sequence is TGTGCCAGCTCACGTGCAGAATCAAACTATGGCTACACCTTC.

V gene TRBV27 combines with J gene TRBJ1-1, with 10 bases fitting TRBD1. Per germline, CDR1 MNHEY and CDR2 SMNVEV (reference sequence). The CDR3 consists of 13 residues. J gave up 4 bases and V 6 bases, and 2 bases lay outside the gene matches. CDR3 sequence reads: CASRGQGITEAFF. In nucleotides, the CDR3 is TGTGCCAGCAGGGGACAGGGGATCACTGAAGCTTTCTTT.

This chain joins TRBV7-9 and TRBJ1-1, with unresolved D. Germline CDR1 SEHNR, CDR2 FQNEAQ (reference sequence). With 6 bases removed from V and 0 bases from J, the gap between germline ends came to 11 bases. This CDR3 has 14 residues. CDR3 in amino acids: CASSFLDMNTEAFF. The CDR3 DNA follows: TGTGCCAGCAGTTTTCTCGACATGAACACTGAAGCTTTCTTT.

This clone was seen a few times. V and J are TRBV24-1 and TRBJ1-2; D is unclear. The CDR3 is made up of 12 amino acids. Germline values: CDR1 KGHDR, CDR2 SFDVKD. V was clipped by 2 bases and J by 8 bases, with 8 bases between them. The CDR3, as DNA: TGTGCCACCAGTGATTCTCTCAGGGGCTACACCTTC. Residues: CATSDSLRGYTF.

V gene TRBV6-5 combines with J gene TRBJ2-1; unclear D gene. Deletions cut 6 bases from V and 10 bases from J, with 13 bases between. Germline V gene lookup returns CDR1 MNHEY and CDR2 SVGAGI. This CDR3 contains 12 residues. The CDR3 nucleotides read TGTGCCAGCAGACGCACAGTTGGGGAGCAGTTCTTC. Translated, it gives CASRRTVGEQFF.

V gene TRBV7-2 combines with J gene TRBJ2-3; 9 bases are a match to TRBD2. CDR3 length equals 15 residues. Germline CDR1 reads SGHTA; CDR2 reads FQGNSA. V shed 2 bases, J shed 4 bases, and the junction held 4 bases outside the gene matches. The CDR3 loop is CASSLSPSGADTQYF. The CDR3 bases are TGTGCCAGCAGCTTATCCCCTAGCGGGGCAGATACGCAGTATTTT. Drawing the rest from reference TRBV7-2 and TRBJ2-3, the complete variable domain is GAGVSQSPSNKVTEKGKDVELRCDPISGHTALYWYRQSLGQGLEFLIYFQGNSAPDKSGLPSDRFSAERTGGSVSTLTIQRTQQEDSAVYLCASSLSPSGADTQYFGPGTRLTVL.

J is TRBJ1-1 and V is TRBV10-3; D remains unclear. The germline V gene encodes CDR1 ENHRY and CDR2 SYGVKD. The CDR3 length is 15 residues. Trimming removed 1 base from V and 2 bases from J, with 11 bases in between. This CDR3 reads CAISELELPNTEAFF. Here the CDR3 DNA reads TGTGCCATCAGTGAGTTAGAGTTACCAAACACTGAAGCTTTCTTT.

The rearrangement links TRBV10-1 to TRBJ1-1; D ambiguous. CDR3 length equals 13 residues. Germline values: CDR1 WNHNN, CDR2 SYGVQD (reference sequence). V was trimmed by 2 bases and J by 8 bases, leaving 12 bases between them. The CDR3 region has the DNA TGCGCCAGCAGTGAGAGTTTTCAGCGAGAAGCTTTCTTT. This encodes CASSESFQREAFF.

This chain joins TRBV5-1 and TRBJ2-5; 8 positions match TRBD2. The CDR3 contains 14 residues. J was trimmed by 4 bases and V by 3 bases; bases with no gene match: 5. Germline V CDR1 and CDR2: SGHRS, YFSETQ. This CDR3 is CASSSSGGGETQYF. Written as DNA, the CDR3 is TGCGCCAGCAGCTCAAGCGGGGGCGGAGAGACCCAGTACTTC.

V gene TRBV5-1 combines with J gene TRBJ1-1; TRBD1 might be the D (6 bases). V gave up 0 bases and J gave up 4 bases, with 13 bases separating them. The CDR3 is 15 residues long. Germline loops: CDR1 SGHRS, CDR2 YFSETQ. The CDR3 bases are TGCGCCAGCAGCTTGGAGGGGCCAGGGGCCACTGAAGCTTTCTTT. Translation: CASSLEGPGATEAFF.

The J gene is TRBJ2-2, the V gene TRBV24-1; D uncertain. Per germline, CDR1 KGHDR and CDR2 SFDVKD. Deletions cut 2 bases from V and 7 bases from J, with 13 bases between. This CDR3 has 15 amino acids. The CDR3 DNA follows: TGTGCCACCAGTGATTCTCTGCGCGGTGGCGGGGAGCTGTTTTTT. This codes for CATSDSLRGGGELFF.

The V call is TRBV7-9, the J call TRBJ1-6; TRBD1 aligns across 12 bases. Germline-derived CDR1 and CDR2 are SEHNR and FQNEAQ (reference sequence). This CDR3 is built from 16 residues. After removal of 5 bases from V and 9 bases from J, the junction contained 8 bases not matched to a gene. CDR3 amino acids: CASSPRDRGPASPLHF. The CDR3 nucleotides are TGTGCCAGCAGCCCCCGGGACAGGGGGCCCGCTTCACCCCTCCACTTT.